The clone carrying this T cell receptor beta chain was detected ten times or more. Antigen unknown. The sample comes from a study of molecular identifiers for immune sequencing clone quantification. Looking at the study overall: Four of five RNA aliquots from roughly 21,000 or 96,000 naive CD8 T cells were sequenced. General study findings and limits: In cases of identical TCR molecules sharing a barcode, highly expanded clone sizes could be underestimated.

The CDR3 has 13 amino acids. Germline V gene data show CDR1 as SEHNR and CDR2 as FQNEAQ (reference sequence). Trimming cost V 5 bases and J 7 bases, with 15 bases left between them. TCRdb re-called the PCR reads with MiXCR, one entry per CDR3 protein. This sample has more than 95,000 distinct CDR3 sequences; roughly 24% occur once, and the top ten carry 0.94%. The clonotype was recovered from a human donor in good health. Some libraries in this study had Jurkat cell RNA spiked in. This chain links TRBV7-9 with TRBJ2-7; D perhaps matches TRBD2 (5 bases). The sequencing input was naive CD8+ T cells from blood, with Jurkat cell RNA spiked in. Subset defined: FACS-sorted CD8+CD4-CCR7+CD45RA+ naive T cells. The CDR3 spells CASSLSSTGEQYF. The CDR3 DNA is TGTGCCAGCAGCCTCTCCTCAACGGGGGAGCAGTACTTC.